These T cell receptor beta chains were read from a single sample in a study of OX40 agonist ivuxolimab in advanced cancers. Generated by immunoSEQ multiplex PCR, the TCRdb table keeps only in-frame clones and is missing some. The sample carries some 50,000 clones, 88% recorded once. The material was CD4+ or CD8+ T cells sorted from blood, obtained in a trial of the OX40 agonist ivuxolimab. All receptors come from an adult with an advanced solid tumor such as melanoma, head and neck, liver or kidney cancer. Each CDR3 is given with its conserved first and last residue. The order of the fields is V gene, clone size, J gene, D gene, CDR3 DNA, CDR3 protein. The D gene is left open where the match is weak. The listing skips clone size in some rows; elsewhere it reads once, few, many or a size class.

>TRBV5-8|.|TRBJ1-4|.
TGTGCCAGCAGCCCCCGGGGGGGAAGTAGAAAACTGTTTTTT
CASSPRGGSRKLFF
>TRBV4-2|.|TRBJ2-3|.
TGTGCCAGCAGCCAAGAGAACACAGATACGCAGTATTTT
CASSQENTDTQYF
>TRBV7-8|.|TRBJ2-1|.
TGTGCCAGCAGATGGCAGGGGTTGAATGAGCAGTTCTTC
CASRWQGLNEQFF
>TRBV2|.|TRBJ1-2|TRBD1
TGTGCCAGCAGTGGGGACAGTACCTATGGCTACACCTTC
CASSGDSTYGYTF
>TRBV5-6|.|TRBJ2-5|.
TGTGCCAGCAGCTCCGGGACCCAGGCCCTAGAGACCCAGTACTTC
CASSSGTQALETQYF
>TRBV7-6|once|TRBJ2-1|.
TGTGCCAGCAGCTTAAGCCCAAGCTCCTACAATGAGCAGTTCTTC
CASSLSPSSYNEQFF
>TRBV6-1|.|TRBJ1-5|.
TGTGCCAGCAGTGAATGGGGTTGGGGCAATCAGCCCCAGCATTTT
CASSEWGWGNQPQHF
>TRBV6-5|.|TRBJ1-4|.
TGTGCCAGCAGTGAACGTGAAAAACTGTTTTTT
CASSEREKLFF
>TRBV29-1|.|TRBJ2-3|.
TGCAGCGTTGAAGATCTAGGGGCTGGGGATACGCAGTATTTT
CSVEDLGAGDTQYF
>TRBV4-1|.|TRBJ2-3|TRBD2
TGCGCCAGCAGCCAAGATCGGGCGGGAGGGCGGGATACGCAGTATTTT
CASSQDRAGGRDTQYF
>TRBV2|.|TRBJ1-1|TRBD1
TGTGCCAGCAGTGGGACAGGGGGAATGAACACTGAAGCTTTCTTT
CASSGTGGMNTEAFF
>TRBV28|.|TRBJ2-4|TRBD2
TGTGCCAGCAGTTTAAAGGCTAGCGGTAAAAACATTCAGTACTTC
CASSLKASGKNIQYF
>TRBV19|.|TRBJ1-3|.
TGTGCCAGTAGTATAGATCGTGGGACGACGGGAAACACCATATATTTT
CASSIDRGTTGNTIYF
>TRBV6-5|.|TRBJ1-1|TRBD1
TGTGCCAGCAGTGGGTCGACAGGGGGAAACACTGAAGCTTTCTTT
CASSGSTGGNTEAFF
>TRBV10-1|.|TRBJ2-7|.
TGCGCCAGCAGCCCCGGGTTCGGCGAGCAGTACTTC
CASSPGFGEQYF
>TRBV27|.|TRBJ1-5|.
TGTGCCAGCAGTCTAGAAGTGGATCAGCCCCAGCATTTT
CASSLEVDQPQHF
>TRBV4-2|.|TRBJ2-6|.
TGTGCCAGCAGCCCCCAAGGAGGTACTCGTTCTGGGGCCAACGTCCTGACTTTC
CASSPQGGTRSGANVLTF
>TRBV5-5|.|TRBJ2-3|.
TGTGCCAGCAGCTTGCGCGGGGCGGCGGGGACAGATACGCAGTATTTT
CASSLRGAAGTDTQYF
>TRBV19|.|TRBJ1-3|.
TGTGCCAGCCTGGGGGTAAATGGAAACACCATATATTTT
CASLGVNGNTIYF
>TRBV7-9|.|TRBJ2-5|TRBD1
TGTGCCAGCACCCCTGGGACAGGGGGCGCCGGGGAGACCCAGTACTTC
CASTPGTGGAGETQYF
>TRBV5-6|.|TRBJ2-3|.
TGTGCCAGCAGCTTGGCAGGGTTTAGCACAGATACGCAGTATTTT
CASSLAGFSTDTQYF
>TRBV6-5|.|TRBJ2-5|.
TGTGCCAGCAGCCGACAGCTCCGAGAGACCCAGTACTTC
CASSRQLRETQYF
>TRBV28|.|TRBJ2-3|.
TGTGCCAGCAGTTTAAATGGCGGGGGCACAGATACGCAGTATTTT
CASSLNGGGTDTQYF
>TRBV14|.|TRBJ1-2|.
TGTGCCAGCAGCCCTAAGGGACAATTCAGCTATGGCTACACCTTC
CASSPKGQFSYGYTF
>TRBV27|.|TRBJ2-3|TRBD2
TGTGCCAGCAGTACCACCTTAATCGGGGGGAGTACAGATACGCAGTATTTT
CASSTTLIGGSTDTQYF
>TRBV28|.|TRBJ1-4|TRBD1
TGTGCCAGCAGTTCACAGGGGAATAATAATGAAAAACTGTTTTTT
CASSSQGNNNEKLFF
>TRBV10-2|.|TRBJ2-7|TRBD2
TGCGCCAGCAGTCTCACTAGCGGGGGGACCTACGAGCAGTACTTC
CASSLTSGGTYEQYF
>TRBV7-9|few|TRBJ1-2|.
TGTGCCAGCAGCCTACGAGACTATGGCTACACCTTC
CASSLRDYGYTF
>TRBV10-3|.|TRBJ2-5|TRBD2
TGTGCCACGCGTACTAGCGGGGGCCCTGTAGAGACCCAGTACTTC
CATRTSGGPVETQYF
>TRBV19|.|TRBJ2-7|.
TGTGCCAGTAGTATGGGAACAGGGAACCCCTCCTACGAGCAGTACTTC
CASSMGTGNPSYEQYF
>TRBV30|.|TRBJ1-2|.
TGTGCCTGGGGGGATCCCGGGAGGGGATCAAATGGCTACACCTTC
CAWGDPGRGSNGYTF
>TRBV6-1|.|TRBJ2-7|.
TGTGCCAGCAGTCGGAGGACCGCAGGGGAGCAGTACTTC
CASSRRTAGEQYF
>TRBV5-1|.|TRBJ2-7|.
TGCGCCAGCAGCTTGCAGGGTTCCTACGAGCAGTACTTC
CASSLQGSYEQYF
>TRBV19|once|TRBJ2-7|.
TGTGCCAGTAGTATGGGCCAGGGAATAACCTACGAGCAGTACTTC
CASSMGQGITYEQYF
>TRBV5-4|.|TRBJ2-3|.
TGTGCCAGCAGCGGGGGGGCGGGCACAGATACGCAGTATTTT
CASSGGAGTDTQYF
>TRBV5-1|.|TRBJ1-1|.
TGTGCCAGCAGCTTGGGAGGGGTGACTGAAGCTTTCTTT
CASSLGGVTEAFF
>TRBV7-9|.|TRBJ2-7|TRBD1
TGTGCCAGCAGCGCCGGGGACAGGGCAAACTACGAGCAGTACTTC
CASSAGDRANYEQYF
>TRBV7-3|.|TRBJ2-2|.
TGTGCCAGCAGCTTAAAAGGTCGGCGGATTATTAACACCGGGGAGCTGTTTTTT
CASSLKGRRIINTGELFF
>TRBV18|.|TRBJ1-2|TRBD1
TGTGCCAGCTCGCCCACTGGACAGGGTACGGGGCGTGGCTACACCTTC
CASSPTGQGTGRGYTF
>TRBV11-3|.|TRBJ2-2|TRBD1
TGTGCCAGCAGCTTAGGGACAGGGAACACCGGGGAGCTGTTTTTT
CASSLGTGNTGELFF
>TRBV2|once|TRBJ1-2|.
TGTGCCAGCACTCAGGGGCGAGGGAGCTATGGCTACACCTTC
CASTQGRGSYGYTF
>TRBV5-1|.|TRBJ1-1|.
TGCGCCAGCAGCCCGGACAAGAACACTGAAGCTTTCTTT
CASSPDKNTEAFF
>TRBV2|.|TRBJ1-1|.
TGTGCCAGCAGTTTTGGGAACACTGAAGCTTTCTTT
CASSFGNTEAFF
>TRBV19|.|TRBJ2-6|.
TGTGCCAGTAGCTCGGACAGCCTCTCTGGGGCCAACGTCCTGACTTTC
CASSSDSLSGANVLTF
>TRBV5-4|.|TRBJ1-4|TRBD1
TGTGCCAGCAGCTCCGGACAGGGGGCATTGGGTGAAAAACTGTTTTTT
CASSSGQGALGEKLFF
>TRBV6-5|.|TRBJ1-2|TRBD1
TGTGCCAGCAGCACCAAACAGGGGGCTAACTATGGCTACACCTTC
CASSTKQGANYGYTF
>TRBV5-1|few|TRBJ2-1|TRBD2
TGCGCCAGCAGCTTTGGGGCGGGGGTAGGCTACAATGAGCAGTTCTTC
CASSFGAGVGYNEQFF
>TRBV5-1|.|TRBJ1-5|.
TGCGCCAGCAGCTTGGGACACCCAAGCAATCAGCCCCAGCATTTT
CASSLGHPSNQPQHF
>TRBV5-1|.|TRBJ2-6|.
TGCGCCAGCGGATCTCAGGGGAGTCCGAGGGCTGGGGCCAACGTCCTGACTTTC
CASGSQGSPRAGANVLTF
>TRBV29-1|.|TRBJ2-1|.
TGCAGCGTTGAGGGGGACCCGTACAATGAGCAGTTCTTC
CSVEGDPYNEQFF
>TRBV11-2|.|TRBJ1-1|.
TGTGCCAGCAGATCTCGGTCATACCGGACTGAAGCTTTCTTT
CASRSRSYRTEAFF
>TRBV6-1|.|TRBJ2-5|.
TGTGCCAGCAGTGAAGGGTTCAGAGGGGAGACCCAGTACTTC
CASSEGFRGETQYF
>TRBV2|few|TRBJ1-2|TRBD1
TGTGCCAGCAGTGCGGACAGGGACAGGAGCTACACCTTC
CASSADRDRSYTF
>TRBV27|.|TRBJ2-5|TRBD2
TGTGCCAGCAGTTTATGGGGACTAGCGGGAGGGCCGAAAGAGACCCAGTACTTC
CASSLWGLAGGPKETQYF
>TRBV19|.|TRBJ1-4|.
TGTGCCAGTAAGGAACCGCCTAATGAAAAACTGTTTTTT
CASKEPPNEKLFF
>TRBV9|.|TRBJ1-1|.
TGTGCCAGCAGCGTAGCCCGGGGAGGGAGCACTGAAGCTTTCTTT
CASSVARGGSTEAFF
>TRBV4-2|.|TRBJ2-7|.
TGTGCCAGCAGCCAAGAAACGAGGGCCTACGAGCAGTACTTC
CASSQETRAYEQYF
>TRBV9|.|TRBJ2-4|.
TGTGCCAGCAGCGTAGGGTCGGGGTACTACATTCAGTACTTC
CASSVGSGYYIQYF
>TRBV15|.|TRBJ1-3|.
TGTGCCACCAGCAGAGCTATCGAACAGGGAAACACCATATATTTT
CATSRAIEQGNTIYF
>TRBV18|.|TRBJ1-1|.
TGTGCCAGCTCTCCTTCGGGGGGGGGTACTGAAGCTTTCTTT
CASSPSGGGTEAFF